The T cell receptor (beta chain) under discussion was sequenced for a study of technical replicates of blood from a few donors. The repertoire was sequenced with immunoSEQ multiplex PCR; TCRdb's copy has only in-frame clones and lacks some. The sample has tens of thousands of clones, approximately 96% seen once. The CDR3 contains 15 residues. Germline CDR1 SGHTA, CDR2 FQGTGA. V lost 0 bases, J lost 2 bases, and 10 bases lay in between. This clone was detected once. The chain recombines TRBV7-3 with TRBJ1-1; perhaps TRBD1 as D (6 bases). This clonotype originated in a human donor in good health. Sequencing input: T cells isolated from PBMCs. The CDR3 here is CASSLTSGTNTEAFF. The CDR3 DNA reads TGTGCCAGCAGCTTAACGTCAGGGACAAACACTGAAGCTTTCTTT.